This TCR beta chain is from a study of OX40 agonist ivuxolimab in advanced cancers. Study as a whole: Earlier anti-PD-1, anti-PD-L1 or anti-CTLA-4 therapy was permitted; about 39% had received some. Three patients responded partially, comprising one with hepatocellular carcinoma and two with cutaneous melanoma.

Clones were read by immunoSEQ multiplex PCR, and TCRdb kept only the in-frame ones, dropping some. The sample has fewer than 90,000 clones, 91% seen once; the top ten hold about 1.7%. On this clone: Its specificity is unknown.

This CDR3 has 15 residues. Germline loops: CDR1 SGDLS, CDR2 YYNGEE. V was pared by 2 bases and J by 0 bases, with 2 bases of the junction left unmatched. Peripheral blood came from all dose cohorts at three timepoints. Findings of the study overall: Averaged across samples, CD8+ T cells carried more expanded clones than CD4+ did.

J is TRBJ2-1 and V is TRBV9; 7 positions match TRBD1. Sample: CD4+ or CD8+ T cells sorted from blood, taken in a trial of the OX40 agonist ivuxolimab. The source is an adult with an advanced solid tumor such as melanoma, head and neck, liver or kidney cancer. CDR3 in DNA: TGTGCCAGCAGCGTGACAGGGTTCTCCTACAATGAGCAGTTCTTC. Amino acid sequence: CASSVTGFSYNEQFF. The whole variable domain, remainder taken from reference TRBV9 and TRBJ2-1, is DSGVTQTPKHLITATGQRVTLRCSPRSGDLSVYWYQQSLDQGLQFLIQYYNGEERAKGNILERFSAQQFPDLHSELNLSSLELGDSALYFCASSVTGFSYNEQFFGPGTRLTVL.